This TCR beta chain was observed in a study of breast tumors, draining lymph nodes, adjacent tissues. The lymph nodes were axillary draining lymph nodes from breast cancer patients. With respect to this clonotype: The CDR3 carries no conserved terminal phenylalanine or tryptophan, so it likely arises from a read error. No DNA is shown, since the ends of the CDR3 on it are uncertain; the CDR3 is the one TCRdb lists.

TCRdb re-analysed the multiplex PCR reads in MiXCR, keeping a single row per CDR3 protein. The sample yields under 350,000 distinct CDR3 sequences, more than 30% seen once. The CDR3 numbers 10 amino acids, ends counted. The sequencing sample was made of axillary lymph node tissue. V usage is TRBV12-3 or TRBV12-4 and J usage is TRBJ1-4; the DNA was not compared with TRBD1, the D call given in the table. This TCR derives from a female donor with breast cancer. Some clones in this sample may be carry-over from other donors' samples. The CDR3 region is CASSTRTGGV.